This TCR beta chain was captured by sequencing in a study of Graves' ophthalmopathy and Graves' hyperthyroidism. Study-wide background: Peripheral blood was gathered at first diagnosis, ahead of any treatment whatsoever.

Study-wide results and caveats: Most thyroid clonotypes with frequency above 0.001 were detected in blood too.

For repertoire sequencing, the TCR beta CDR3 regions were amplified from RNA transcripts. HTBI-primed RT-PCR formed the first round, and a multiplex PCR formed the second. TCRdb re-analysed the multiplex PCR reads in MiXCR, keeping a single row per CDR3 protein. The sample shows about 500,000 distinct CDR3 sequences, around 15% of them seen only once. Regarding this clonotype: What it binds is unknown. This sequence may be a read error, since a much larger clone differs from it by one base.

Each donor who had ophthalmopathy showed moderate-to-severe activity, a CAS of ≥3, a NOSPECS of ≥4, and a duration under 3 months. This CDR3 contains 14 residues. This chain joins TRBV12-3 or TRBV12-4 and TRBJ2-7; D might be TRBD2 (6 bases). The sequence came from a woman younger than 45 with Graves' ophthalmopathy. Sequenced input: blood. CDR3 residues: CASTSVGSSYEQHF. CDR3 DNA: TGTGCCAGCACCTCCGTCGGGAGCTCCTACGAGCAGCACTTC.